These 18 T cell receptor beta chains share one sample of origin, sequenced in a study of blood T cell repertoires in COVID-19. TCRdb keeps only in-frame clones here, not all; method: immunoSEQ multiplex PCR. The sample yields around 97,000 clones, 87% seen once. The sequenced sample was peripheral blood. Every receptor here comes from a man aged 45-65 years in a cohort sampled during active COVID-19.

The genes are TRBV7-9 and TRBJ2-2, with TRBD2 as a possible D gene (6 bases). Deletions cut 3 bases from V and 7 bases from J, with 9 bases between. CDR3 length equals 13 residues. Germline-derived CDR1 and CDR2 are SEHNR and FQNEAQ (reference sequence). In DNA, the CDR3 is TGTGCCAGCAGCTTCGGGGGTAGCGGGGAGCTGTTTTTT. As protein: CASSFGGSGELFF.

The rearrangement joins TRBV5-1 to TRBJ1-2; 7 bases line up with TRBD1. Losses at the gene ends were 6 bases for V and 6 bases for J; bases not matched to a gene: 8. Germline V gene data show CDR1 as SGHRS and CDR2 as YFSETQ. The CDR3 is 13 residues long. The CDR3 DNA reads TGCGCCAGCAAAACAGGGGAAACTAATGGCTACACCTTC. This sequence encodes CASKTGETNGYTF.

The chain uses TRBV6-5 and TRBJ1-5; 10 bases agree with TRBD1. The CDR3 is 13 amino acids. The junction had 5 bases not matched to a gene; V was cut back by 8 bases and J by 7 bases. Germline V gives CDR1 MNHEY, CDR2 SVGAGI. The CDR3 spells CASRGQGYQPQHF. CDR3 nucleotides: TGTGCCAGCCGGGGACAGGGGTACCAGCCCCAGCATTTT.

The chain carries TRBV19 and TRBJ2-2, with 7 bases that match TRBD1. Germline V CDR1 and CDR2: LNHDA, SQIVND (reference sequence). The CDR3 has 14 residues. Germline trimming cut 10 bases from V and 7 bases from J; bases unmatched to any gene: 12. CDR3 sequence: CATKGHRGSGELFF. CDR3 DNA: TGTGCCACCAAGGGACACAGGGGTAGCGGGGAGCTGTTTTTT. Filled out from reference TRBV19 and TRBJ2-2, the complete variable domain reads DGGITQSPKYLFRKEGQNVTLSCEQNLNHDAMYWYRQDPGQGLRLIYYSQIVNDFQKGDIAEGYSVSREKKESFPLTVTSAQKNPTAFYLCATKGHRGSGELFFGEGSRLTVL.

The rearrangement uses TRBV27 and TRBJ2-5; D possibly corresponds to TRBD1 (6 bases). V lost 3 bases to trimming and J lost 0 bases, with 8 bases between them. CDR3 length equals 14 residues. The V gene's germline CDR1 is MNHEY and CDR2 SMNVEV (reference sequence). The CDR3 protein is CASSLGAYQETQYF. CDR3 nucleotides: TGTGCCAGCAGTTTGGGGGCCTACCAAGAGACCCAGTACTTC.

This clone was observed a handful of times. The J gene is TRBJ1-1, the V gene TRBV15, with D uncertain. V lost 4 bases to trimming and J lost 2 bases, with 14 bases between them. In germline, CDR1 is LNHNV, CDR2 YYDKDF (reference sequence). CDR3 length: 15 residues. This CDR3 reads CATSKLPMANTEAFF. DNA for the CDR3: TGTGCCACCAGCAAATTACCGATGGCTAACACTGAAGCTTTCTTT.

V gene TRBV5-1 combines with J gene TRBJ1-2; 11 nucleotides align to TRBD1. Germline V lookup: CDR1 SGHRS, CDR2 YFSETQ. With V trimmed by 0 bases and J by 6 bases, 1 base remained unmatched. This CDR3 has 14 amino acids. CDR3 residues: CASSLGTGGHGYTF. In DNA, the CDR3 is TGCGCCAGCAGCTTGGGGACAGGGGGCCATGGCTACACCTTC.

J is TRBJ2-7 and V is TRBV6-1; weak D call: TRBD1 (7 bases). This CDR3 has 16 residues. Germline assignment: CDR1 MNHNS and CDR2 SASEGT. The CDR3 region is CVSSDPAGGSSYEQYV. The DNA for the CDR3 is TGTGTCAGCAGTGATCCCGCAGGGGGGAGCTCCTACGAGCAGTACGTC.

V is TRBV11-1 and J is TRBJ1-6; D is undetermined. The V end was cut by 5 bases, the J end by 4 bases, with 6 bases between. The CDR3 has 13 residues. The germline V gene encodes CDR1 SGHAT and CDR2 FQDESV (reference sequence). The CDR3 sequence: CASSPRYNSPLHF. CDR3 coding DNA: TGTGCCAGCAGCCCTCGTTATAATTCACCCCTCCACTTT.

The J gene is TRBJ2-5, the V gene TRBV13; 8 nucleotides align to TRBD2. Germline CDR1 is PRHDT and CDR2 is FYEKMQ (reference sequence). CDR3 length: 14 amino acids. V dropped 6 bases and J dropped 1; count of bases not matched to a gene: 4. The CDR3 DNA sequence: TGTGCCAGCAGTCCCCGGGGGGGCCAAGAGACCCAGTACTTC. Its protein is CASSPRGGQETQYF. Full variable domain (rest looked up from reference TRBV13 and TRBJ2-5): AAGVIQSPRHLIKEKRETATLKCYPIPRHDTVYWYQQGPGQDPQFLISFYEKMQSDKGSIPDRFSAQQFSDYHSELNMSSLELGDSALYFCASSPRGGQETQYFGPGTRLLVL.

The chain recombines TRBV9 with TRBJ2-1, with D possibly being TRBD2 (5 bases). The germline gives CDR1 SGDLS, CDR2 YYNGEE. This CDR3 is 15 amino acids long. With 10 bases removed from V and 8 bases from J, the gap between germline ends came to 25 bases. CDR3 in DNA: TGTGCCTCCAACCGGGGTACAAGGCCTACACATGAGCAGTTCTTC. Protein product: CASNRGTRPTHEQFF.

J is TRBJ2-1 and V is TRBV24-1, with D possibly matching TRBD2 (5 bases). Germline V lookup: CDR1 KGHDR, CDR2 SFDVKD. Trimming took 6 bases from V and 0 from J, leaving 11 bases between them. CDR3 size: 15 residues. As DNA, the CDR3 is TGTGCCACCAGTCCGAGCGGTAGCTCCTACAATGAGCAGTTCTTC. This gives the protein CATSPSGSSYNEQFF.

This chain uses TRBV2 with TRBJ2-2; TRBD1 matches at 10 bases. V lost 7 bases to trimming and J lost 2 bases; unmatched junction nucleotides: 10. The CDR3 sequence is 17 residues long. CDR1 is SNHLY and CDR2 is FYNNEI in the germline V gene. The CDR3 coding sequence is TGTGCCAGCACCAGGACAGGGGGTGGGATAAACACCGGGGAGCTGTTTTTT. It yields the protein CASTRTGGGINTGELFF.

This clone was recorded once. The gene calls are TRBV15 and TRBJ1-6, with unresolved D. The CDR3 covers 18 residues. V lost 0 bases and J 0 bases, leaving 12 bases between the germline ends. Germline values: CDR1 LNHNV, CDR2 YYDKDF (reference sequence). The CDR3 DNA sequence: TGTGCCACCAGCAGAGATATTGCGGCCTCCTCCTATAATTCACCCCTCCACTTT. Its protein product is CATSRDIAASSYNSPLHF.

This clone is a singleton in its sample. The CDR3 spells CASSWDSYTEAFF. As DNA, the CDR3 is TGTGCCAGCAGCTGGGACAGCTACACTGAAGCTTTCTTT. The chain is built from TRBV6-5 and TRBJ1-1; 7 bases are shared with TRBD1. There are 13 residues in the CDR3. The J segment lost 3 bases and the V segment lost 6 bases, leaving 4 bases of the junction unmatched. The germline gives CDR1 MNHEY, CDR2 SVGAGI.

The chain carries TRBV5-1 and TRBJ2-3, with TRBD2 matching over 8 bases. J was trimmed by 4 bases and V by 4 bases; bases with no gene match: 17. CDR1 is SGHRS and CDR2 is YFSETQ in the germline V gene. The CDR3 contains 18 residues. This chain's CDR3 is CASSRRSSGVKGADTQYF. DNA for the CDR3: TGCGCCAGCAGCCGCCGGAGTAGCGGGGTCAAAGGGGCAGATACGCAGTATTTT.

Turning to this clone: This sample includes further DNA sequences coding for the same CDR3. The CDR3 sequence is CASSFETGGGSPLHF. The CDR3 DNA reads TGCGCCAGCAGCTTTGAGACCGGGGGGGGTTCACCCCTCCACTTT. This sequence joins TRBV5-1 and TRBJ1-6, with D perhaps matching TRBD1 (5 bases). This CDR3 comprises 15 residues. The ends were cut back, 2 bases at V and 9 bases at J, with 15 bases in the middle. Germline V CDR1 and CDR2: SGHRS, YFSETQ.

V usage is TRBV6-2 or TRBV6-3 and J usage is TRBJ1-1; 9 positions agree with TRBD1. From germline, CDR1 is MNHEY and CDR2 SVGEGT. With 0 bases clipped from V and 3 bases from J, the junction kept 5 bases outside the gene matches. This CDR3 region has 16 residues. Written as DNA, the CDR3 is TGTGCCAGCAGTTACTCGTCCCGACAGGGGGACACTGAAGCTTTCTTT. It specifies CASSYSSRQGDTEAFF.